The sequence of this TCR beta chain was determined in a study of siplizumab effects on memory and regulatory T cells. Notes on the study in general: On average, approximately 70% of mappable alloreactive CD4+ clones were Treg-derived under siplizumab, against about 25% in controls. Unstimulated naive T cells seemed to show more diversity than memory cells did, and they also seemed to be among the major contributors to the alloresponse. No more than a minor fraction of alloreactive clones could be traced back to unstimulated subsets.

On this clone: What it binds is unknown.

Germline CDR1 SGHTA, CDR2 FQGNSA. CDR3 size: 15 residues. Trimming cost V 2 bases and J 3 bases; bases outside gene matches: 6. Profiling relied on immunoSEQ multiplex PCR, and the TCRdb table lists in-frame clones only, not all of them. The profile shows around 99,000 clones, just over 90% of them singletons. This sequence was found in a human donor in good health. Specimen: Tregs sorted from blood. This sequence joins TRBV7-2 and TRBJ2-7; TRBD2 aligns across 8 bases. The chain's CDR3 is CASSLIGRALYEQYF. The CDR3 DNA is TGTGCCAGCAGCTTAATCGGGAGGGCCCTCTACGAGCAGTACTTC.